The 19 T cell receptor beta chains presented below share a single source sample, sequenced in a study of immune characterization of retroperitoneal liposarcoma. TCRdb called the PCR reads again in MiXCR, with one record for every CDR3 protein. The top ten clones hold 35% to 50% of a sample with fewer than 3,000 distinct CDR3 sequences, around 45% of them seen once. The sample taken for sequencing was tumor tissue. The source of these receptors is a male donor with retroperitoneal liposarcoma.

The J gene is TRBJ1-5, the V gene TRBV27; TRBD1 matches at 7 bases. CDR1 and CDR2 from the germline V gene are MNHEY and SMNVEV (reference sequence). Trimming removed 3 bases from V and 2 bases from J; junction bases left unmatched: 1. This CDR3 has 14 amino acids. This CDR3 reads CASSLTGRNQPQHF. The DNA for the CDR3 is TGTGCCAGCAGTTTGACAGGGCGCAATCAGCCCCAGCATTTT.

This clonotype was recorded a few times. The V gene is TRBV7-2, the J gene TRBJ2-1; TRBD2 aligns across 14 bases. J lost 13 bases, V lost 2 bases, and 13 bases had no gene match. The germline CDR1 and CDR2 sequences are SGHTA and FQGNSA. The CDR3 consists of 17 residues. CDR3 nucleotide sequence: TGTGCCAGCAGCTTATCCGGGACTAGCGGGAGTATGAAGACCCAGTTCTTC. As protein: CASSLSGTSGSMKTQFF.

The rearrangement joins TRBV6-1 to TRBJ2-1, with 9 bases lining up with TRBD1. Germline lookup yields CDR1 MNHNS and CDR2 SASEGT. The trim removed 2 bases at V and 8 bases at J, leaving 4 bases unmatched. The CDR3 runs to 14 residues. This chain's CDR3 is CASSERGDRDEQFF. The DNA for the CDR3 is TGTGCCAGCAGTGAACGGGGGGACAGGGATGAGCAGTTCTTC.

This clonotype appeared a single time. In nucleotides, the CDR3 is TGTGCCAGCAGCTTAGCAAGCGGGGGGGCTTTTGGTACGCAGTATTTT. Translating it yields CASSLASGGAFGTQYF. The chain carries TRBV7-2 and TRBJ2-3, with TRBD2 identical over 10 bases. V shed 0 bases and J 8 bases; nucleotides not matched to a gene: 8. The CDR3 sequence is 16 residues long. CDR1 and CDR2 from the germline V gene are SGHTA and FQGNSA.

This chain connects TRBV5-6 to TRBJ2-1; D is possibly TRBD1 or TRBD2 (5 bases each). Trimming removed 5 bases from V and 3 bases from J, with 18 bases in between. Germline V lookup: CDR1 SGHDT, CDR2 YYEEEE. The CDR3 sequence is 16 residues long. The CDR3 loop is CASSRKRDLLYNEQFF. The DNA for the CDR3 is TGTGCCAGCAGTCGGAAGAGGGACCTACTCTACAATGAGCAGTTCTTC. The full variable domain, rest sourced from reference TRBV5-6 and TRBJ2-1, is DAGVTQSPTHLIKTRGQQVTLRCSPKSGHDTVSWYQQALGQGPQFIFQYYEEEERQRGNFPDRFSGHQFPNYSSELNVNALLLGDSALYLCASSRKRDLLYNEQFFGPGTRLTVL.

This sequence joins TRBV6-6 and TRBJ2-5; 13 bases fit TRBD2. The CDR3 has 18 residues. Germline V gene data show CDR1 as MNHNY and CDR2 as SVGAGI (reference sequence). V was pared by 5 bases and J by 11 bases, with 20 bases of the junction left unmatched. CDR3 amino acids: CASSPRSGTSGIYNEQYF. CDR3 sequence (DNA): TGTGCCAGCAGTCCCCGGTCGGGGACTAGCGGGATATACAATGAGCAGTACTTC.

This chain joins TRBV27 and TRBJ2-1; maybe TRBD1 (6 bases). The CDR3 length is 13 residues. Deletions cut 9 bases from V and 4 bases from J, with 13 bases between. CDR1 MNHEY and CDR2 SMNVEV come from the germline V gene (reference sequence). The CDR3 is CASRTDGYNEQFF. CDR3 sequence (DNA): TGTGCCAGTAGGACAGACGGGTACAATGAGCAGTTCTTC.

This chain links TRBV6-4 with TRBJ2-3; D is unresolved. Trimming took off 8 bases at V and 5 bases at J, with 17 bases between the two ends. Germline values: CDR1 MRHNA, CDR2 SNTAGT. There are 14 residues in the CDR3. The CDR3 DNA is TGTGCCAGCGCTCCTAATACGTTGGGAGATACGCAGTATTTT. Residues: CASAPNTLGDTQYF.

The chain recombines TRBV29-1 with TRBJ2-3; 12 nucleotides agree with TRBD2. Matching the DNA end better, TRBJ2-5 makes the J call doubtful. Germline CDR1 reads SQVTM; CDR2 reads ANQGSEA. This CDR3 is built from 13 residues. CDR3 nucleotides: TGCAGCGCATCGGGACTAGCGGGAGAGACCCAGTACTTC. It translates to CSASGLAGETQYF.

This clonotype is labeled as large. The CDR3 DNA reads TGTGCCAGCAGCTTAGCGAGCAGCACTGAAGCTTTCTTT. This translates into CASSLASSTEAFF. V and J are TRBV7-7 and TRBJ1-1; D ambiguous. CDR1 SSHAT and CDR2 FNYEAQ come from the germline V gene (reference sequence). V gave up 0 bases and J gave up 4 bases, with 6 bases separating them. The CDR3 length is 13 residues.

The sample holds a few counts of this clonotype. V usage is TRBV7-6 and J usage is TRBJ2-2; perhaps TRBD1 as D (6 bases). V lost 5 bases to trimming and J lost 1 base, with 17 bases between them. Germline CDR1 and CDR2: SGHVS and FNYEAQ. This CDR3 has 17 residues. CDR3 nucleotide sequence: TGTGCCAGCAGCGAAGTACCGGGACAATTGAACACCGGGGAGCTGTTTTTT. It yields the protein CASSEVPGQLNTGELFF.

This clonotype is deemed medium-sized. The CDR3 DNA is TGTGCCAGCAGTGAAGCGTGGGACCCAACCTACGAGCAGTACTTC. Translation: CASSEAWDPTYEQYF. V gene TRBV6-1 combines with J gene TRBJ2-1; D is possibly TRBD1 or TRBD2 (5 bases each). The DNA matches TRBJ2-7 better at its end, which makes the J call doubtful. The CDR3 is made up of 15 amino acids. Germline values: CDR1 MNHNS, CDR2 SASEGT.

V usage is TRBV6-8 and J usage is TRBJ2-5, with TRBD2 identical over 8 bases. Per the germline V gene, CDR1 is MNHGY and CDR2 is SAAAGT. The CDR3 has 15 residues. V lost 5 bases and J lost 11; bases outside the gene matches: 16. The CDR3: CASSQSGSSYNEQYF. For the CDR3, the DNA is TGTGCCAGCAGTCAAAGCGGGAGCTCCTACAATGAGCAGTACTTC.

This clonotype was seen a few times. The chain recombines TRBV7-2 with TRBJ2-1; no definite D call. The DNA matches TRBJ2-7 better at its end, which makes the J call doubtful. This CDR3 is 13 amino acids long. Germline V lookup: CDR1 SGHTA, CDR2 FQGNSA. CDR3 DNA: TGTGCCAGCAGCTTAACCACGAACAATGAGCAGTACTTC. It codes for CASSLTTNNEQYF.

This clonotype was found a few times. The rearrangement uses TRBV7-2 and TRBJ2-7, with 8 positions matching TRBD1. Trimming removed 1 base from V and 6 bases from J; junction bases left unmatched: 8. CDR1 SGHTA and CDR2 FQGNSA come from the germline V gene. The length of the CDR3 is 15 residues. CDR3 nucleotide sequence: TGTGCCAGCAGCTTAGTCTCGGGACAGGATGGCGAGCAGTACTTC. It translates to CASSLVSGQDGEQYF.

The chain combines TRBV7-4 with TRBJ2-1; D remains ambiguous. V was shortened by 1 base and J by 14 bases, with 12 bases between the two germline ends. The CDR3 totals 12 residues. Germline-derived CDR1 and CDR2 are SGHVT and SQSDAQ. In DNA form, the CDR3 reads TGTGCCAGCAGCTTAGGAGGCGACGACGAGTTCTTC. Encoded protein: CASSLGGDDEFF.

This clonotype was counted between two and nine times. A single base separates this from a much larger clone, so it may be a read error. This rearrangement joins TRBV12-3 or TRBV12-4 to TRBJ2-1; D is unclear. The CDR3 totals 11 residues. V was trimmed by 3 bases and J by 13 bases, leaving 10 bases between them. CDR3 in amino acids: CASSFEETQFF. CDR3 sequence (DNA): TGTGCCAGCAGTTTTGAGGAGACCCAGTTCTTC.

This rearrangement joins TRBV11-2 to TRBJ2-1; 13 nucleotides agree with TRBD2. TRBJ2-7 explains the end of the DNA better; the J call may be wrong. The CDR3 has 16 amino acids. From germline, CDR1 is SGHAT and CDR2 FQNNGV. CDR3 residues: CASSPPGLAGLYEQYF. Here the CDR3 DNA reads TGTGCCAGCAGCCCGCCGGGACTAGCGGGATTGTACGAGCAGTACTTC.

This clonotype was found a few times. The rearrangement links TRBV6-8 to TRBJ1-5; D may be TRBD1 (5 bases). The CDR3 contains 19 residues. V was pared by 7 bases and J by 2 bases, with 27 bases between. Germline V gene lookup returns CDR1 MNHGY and CDR2 SAAAGT. CDR3 sequence reads: CASKAPPQGAPVGNQPQHF. The CDR3 DNA reads TGTGCCAGCAAAGCTCCCCCCCAGGGCGCCCCGGTGGGCAATCAGCCCCAGCATTTT.